This entry concerns a single T cell receptor beta chain. The source of the sample is a study of blood T cell repertoires in COVID-19. Assay: immunoSEQ multiplex PCR; the TCRdb copy retains only in-frame clones and omits some. Seen here are under 150,000 clones, roughly 81% observed once, and the top ten hold approximately 3.6%. The germline V gene encodes CDR1 SQVTM and CDR2 ANQGSEA. This CDR3 contains 13 residues. The V segment lost 8 bases and the J segment 3 bases; nucleotides outside the gene matches: 7. The clonotype comes from a man aged 40-49 years with acute or convalescent COVID-19. This chain joins TRBV29-1 and TRBJ2-5; 9 bases match TRBD1. Sequencing was performed on peripheral blood. The CDR3 coding sequence is TGCAGCCTGACCGGGACAGGGAAAGAGACCCAGTACTTC. This encodes CSLTGTGKETQYF.